This entry is about one TCR beta chain. Its antigen is still unknown. This entry comes from a study of T cell responses to AZD1222 COVID-19 vaccine. Study findings and constraints: Breadth and depth of Spike-specific TCRs rose after two AZD1222 doses.

Clones were read by immunoSEQ multiplex PCR, and TCRdb kept only the in-frame ones, dropping some. The table includes roughly 120,000 clones, 80% to 90% detected once. This TCR was recovered from an adult in good health. This specimen consisted of peripheral blood, obtained on day 0 of MenACWY control vaccination.

The CDR3 loop is CASSPKTGRDYGYTF. Here the CDR3 DNA reads TGTGCCAGCAGTCCTAAGACAGGACGGGACTATGGCTACACCTTC. This chain connects TRBV27 to TRBJ1-2, with D tentatively TRBD1 (6 bases). CDR1 and CDR2 from the germline V gene are MNHEY and SMNVEV (reference sequence). This CDR3 comprises 15 residues. V was cut by 5 bases and J by 3 bases, with 16 bases left in between.